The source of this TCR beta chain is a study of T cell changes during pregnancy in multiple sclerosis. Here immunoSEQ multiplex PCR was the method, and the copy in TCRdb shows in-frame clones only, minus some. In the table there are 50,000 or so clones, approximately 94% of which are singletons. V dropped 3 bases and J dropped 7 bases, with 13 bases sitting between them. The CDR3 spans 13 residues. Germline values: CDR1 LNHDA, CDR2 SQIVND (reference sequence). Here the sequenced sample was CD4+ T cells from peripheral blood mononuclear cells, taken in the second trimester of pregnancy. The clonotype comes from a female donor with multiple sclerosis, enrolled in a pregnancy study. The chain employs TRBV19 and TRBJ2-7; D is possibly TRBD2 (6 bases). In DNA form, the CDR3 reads TGTGCCAGTAGTATTCATGGGGCGGGGGAGCAGTACTTC. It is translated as CASSIHGAGEQYF.